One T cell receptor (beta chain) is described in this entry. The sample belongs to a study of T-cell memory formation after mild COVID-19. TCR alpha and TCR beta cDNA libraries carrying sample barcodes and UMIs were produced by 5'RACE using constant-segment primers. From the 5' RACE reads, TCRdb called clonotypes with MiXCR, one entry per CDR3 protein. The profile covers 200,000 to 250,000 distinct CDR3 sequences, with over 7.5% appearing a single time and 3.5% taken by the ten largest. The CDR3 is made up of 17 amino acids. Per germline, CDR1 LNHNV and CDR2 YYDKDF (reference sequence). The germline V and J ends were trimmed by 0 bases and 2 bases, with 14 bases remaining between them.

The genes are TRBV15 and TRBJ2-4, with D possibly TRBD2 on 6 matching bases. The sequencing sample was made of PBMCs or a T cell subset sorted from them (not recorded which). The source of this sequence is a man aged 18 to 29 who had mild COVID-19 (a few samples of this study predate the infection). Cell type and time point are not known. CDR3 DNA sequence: TGTGCCACCAGCAGAGATTGGGGGGTGGTGACCAAAAACATTCAGTACTTC. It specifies CATSRDWGVVTKNIQYF.